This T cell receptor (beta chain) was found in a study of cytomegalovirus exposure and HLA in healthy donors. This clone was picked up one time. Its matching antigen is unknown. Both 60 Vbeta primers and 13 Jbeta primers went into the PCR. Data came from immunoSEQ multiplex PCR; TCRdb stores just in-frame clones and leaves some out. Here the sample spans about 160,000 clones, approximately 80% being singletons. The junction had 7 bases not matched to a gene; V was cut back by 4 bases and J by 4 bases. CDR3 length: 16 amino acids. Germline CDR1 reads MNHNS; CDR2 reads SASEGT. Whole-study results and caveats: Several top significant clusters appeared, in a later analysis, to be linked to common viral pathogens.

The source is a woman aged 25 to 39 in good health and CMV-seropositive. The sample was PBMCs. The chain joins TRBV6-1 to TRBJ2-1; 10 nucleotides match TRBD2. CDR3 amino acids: CASSVLAGVPYNEQFF. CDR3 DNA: TGTGCCAGCAGTGTTCTAGCGGGGGTTCCTTACAATGAGCAGTTCTTC.